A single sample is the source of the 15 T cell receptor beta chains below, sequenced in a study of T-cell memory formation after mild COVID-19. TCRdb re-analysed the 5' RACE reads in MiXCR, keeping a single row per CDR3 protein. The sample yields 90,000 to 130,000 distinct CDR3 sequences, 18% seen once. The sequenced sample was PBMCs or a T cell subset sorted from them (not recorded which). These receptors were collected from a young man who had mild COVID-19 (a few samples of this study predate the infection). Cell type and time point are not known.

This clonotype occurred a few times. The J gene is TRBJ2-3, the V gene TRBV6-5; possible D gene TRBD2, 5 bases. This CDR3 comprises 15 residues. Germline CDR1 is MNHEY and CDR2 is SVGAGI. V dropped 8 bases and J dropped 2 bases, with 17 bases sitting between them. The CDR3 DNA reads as TGTGCCAGCGGCCATAGCGTACCCTCCACAGATACGCAGTATTTT. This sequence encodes CASGHSVPSTDTQYF.

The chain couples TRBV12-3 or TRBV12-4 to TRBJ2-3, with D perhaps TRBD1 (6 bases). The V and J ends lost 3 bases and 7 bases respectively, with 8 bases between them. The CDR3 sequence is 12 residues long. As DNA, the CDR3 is TGTGCCAGCAGTTTTGGACAGTATACGCAGTATTTT. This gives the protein CASSFGQYTQYF.

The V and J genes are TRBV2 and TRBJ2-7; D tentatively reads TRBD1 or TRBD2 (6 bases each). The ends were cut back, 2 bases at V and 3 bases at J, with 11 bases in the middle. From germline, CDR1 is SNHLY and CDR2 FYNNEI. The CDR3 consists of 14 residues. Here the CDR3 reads CASSEQGTHYEQYF. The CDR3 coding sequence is TGTGCCAGCAGTGAACAGGGGACTCACTACGAGCAGTACTTC.

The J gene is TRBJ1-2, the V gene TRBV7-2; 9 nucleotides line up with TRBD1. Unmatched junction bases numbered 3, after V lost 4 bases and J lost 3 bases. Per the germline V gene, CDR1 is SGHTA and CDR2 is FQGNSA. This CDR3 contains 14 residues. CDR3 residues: CASSSGTGYYGYTF. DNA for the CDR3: TGTGCCAGCAGCTCCGGGACAGGGTACTATGGCTACACCTTC. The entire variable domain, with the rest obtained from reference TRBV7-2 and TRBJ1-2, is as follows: GAGVSQSPSNKVTEKGKDVELRCDPISGHTALYWYRQSLGQGLEFLIYFQGNSAPDKSGLPSDRFSAERTGGSVSTLTIQRTQQEDSAVYLCASSSGTGYYGYTFGSGTRLTVV.

Written as DNA, the CDR3 is TGTGCCAGCAGTTACAGGGTGGTACGTAGCTCCTACGAGCAGTACTTC. Protein sequence: CASSYRVVRSSYEQYF. V usage is TRBV6-6 and J usage is TRBJ2-7; D not certain. The CDR3 is 16 residues long. The germline V gene has CDR1 MNHNY and CDR2 SVGAGI (reference sequence). V lost 2 bases to trimming and J lost 0 bases, with 14 bases between them.

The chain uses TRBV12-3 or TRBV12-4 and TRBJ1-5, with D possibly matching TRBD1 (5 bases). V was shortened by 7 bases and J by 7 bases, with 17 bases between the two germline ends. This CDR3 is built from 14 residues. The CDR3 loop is CASTRGQGRQPQHF. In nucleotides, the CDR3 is TGTGCCAGCACCCGTGGCCAGGGACGCCAGCCCCAGCATTTT.

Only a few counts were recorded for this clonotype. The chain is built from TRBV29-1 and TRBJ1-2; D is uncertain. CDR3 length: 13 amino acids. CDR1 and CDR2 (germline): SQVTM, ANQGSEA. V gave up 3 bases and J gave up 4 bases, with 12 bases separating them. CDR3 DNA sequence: TGCAGCGTTGACCCCCAGGATTCCTATGGCTACACCTTC. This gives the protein CSVDPQDSYGYTF.

CDR3 region: CASSSTPGTTGELFF. The CDR3 DNA is TGCGCCAGCAGCTCCACCCCCGGGACCACCGGGGAGCTGTTTTTT. The gene calls are TRBV5-1 and TRBJ2-2; D possibly matches TRBD1 or TRBD2 (5 bases each). Germline CDR1 SGHRS, CDR2 YFSETQ. The CDR3 sequence is 15 residues long. Deletions cut 3 bases from V and 4 bases from J, with 13 bases between.

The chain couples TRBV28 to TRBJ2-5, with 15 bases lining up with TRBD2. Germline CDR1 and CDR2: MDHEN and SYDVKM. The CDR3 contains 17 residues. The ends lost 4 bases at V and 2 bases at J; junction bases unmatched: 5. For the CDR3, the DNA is TGTGCCAGCAGTTATGGGACTAGCGGGGGGATGCAAGAGACCCAGTACTTC. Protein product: CASSYGTSGGMQETQYF.

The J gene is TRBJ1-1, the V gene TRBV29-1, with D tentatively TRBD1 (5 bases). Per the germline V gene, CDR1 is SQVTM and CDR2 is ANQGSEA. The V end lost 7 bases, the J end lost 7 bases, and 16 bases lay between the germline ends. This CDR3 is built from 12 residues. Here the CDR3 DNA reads TGCAGCGCCGATCGGGGGACCTTTGAAGCTTTCTTT. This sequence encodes CSADRGTFEAFF.

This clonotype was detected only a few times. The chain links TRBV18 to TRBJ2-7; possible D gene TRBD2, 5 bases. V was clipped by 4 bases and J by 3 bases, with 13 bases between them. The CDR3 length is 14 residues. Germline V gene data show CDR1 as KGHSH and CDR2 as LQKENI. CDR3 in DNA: TGTGCCAGCTCACAGTCGTCGGGATTCTACGAGCAGTACTTC. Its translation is CASSQSSGFYEQYF.

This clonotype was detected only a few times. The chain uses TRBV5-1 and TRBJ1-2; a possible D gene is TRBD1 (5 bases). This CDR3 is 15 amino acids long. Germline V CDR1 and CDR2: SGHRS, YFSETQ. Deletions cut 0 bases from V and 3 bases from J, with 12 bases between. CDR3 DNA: TGCGCCAGCAGCTTGGAAGCCTGGGGGGACTATGGCTACACCTTC. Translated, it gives CASSLEAWGDYGYTF.

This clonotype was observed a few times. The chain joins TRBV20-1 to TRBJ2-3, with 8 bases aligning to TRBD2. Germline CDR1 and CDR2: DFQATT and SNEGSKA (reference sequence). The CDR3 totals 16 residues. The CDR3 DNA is TGCAGATCCTCAATGCCGGGGGGGTGGATCGCAGATACGCAGTATTTT. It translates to CRSSMPGGWIADTQYF.

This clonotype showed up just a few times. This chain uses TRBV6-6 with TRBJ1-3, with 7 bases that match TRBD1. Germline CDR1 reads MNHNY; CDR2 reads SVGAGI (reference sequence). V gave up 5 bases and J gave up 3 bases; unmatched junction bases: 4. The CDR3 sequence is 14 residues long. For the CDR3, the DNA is TGTGCCAGCAGTCCCAGGGGGATTGGAAACACCATATATTTT. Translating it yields CASSPRGIGNTIYF.

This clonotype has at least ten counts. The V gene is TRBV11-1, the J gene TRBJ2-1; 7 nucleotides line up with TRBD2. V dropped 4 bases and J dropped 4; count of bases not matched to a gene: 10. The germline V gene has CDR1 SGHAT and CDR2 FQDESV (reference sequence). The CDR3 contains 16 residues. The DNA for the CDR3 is TGTGCCAGCAGCTCCGGGGGGTCCTCCCAATACAATGAGCAGTTCTTC. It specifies CASSSGGSSQYNEQFF.